This T cell receptor beta chain emerged from a study of blood T cell repertoires in COVID-19. Authors' data handling: Estimated nucleated cell counts came from reference gene primer amplification. Repertoires were generated with immunoSEQ multiplex PCR, while TCRdb's copy carries only in-frame clones and drops some. The V and J calls and the clone size are those of that table, but D and trimming were determined from the DNA. The data show approximately 220,000 clones, 80% seen once. Germline loops: CDR1 SGHVS, CDR2 FNYEAQ. Trimming pared 2 bases from V and 0 bases from J, leaving 11 bases between. This CDR3 is built from 17 residues. Categorization into cohorts depended on clinical history that participants reported.

Sequenced: PBMCs or T cells enriched from blood (not recorded which). The source of this sequence is a woman in her thirties or forties with acute COVID-19. The chain joins TRBV7-6 to TRBJ1-6; D is ambiguous. DNA for the CDR3: TGTGCCAGCAGCTTAACGTCACAAAGCTCCTATAATTCACCCCTCCACTTT. It specifies CASSLTSQSSYNSPLHF.